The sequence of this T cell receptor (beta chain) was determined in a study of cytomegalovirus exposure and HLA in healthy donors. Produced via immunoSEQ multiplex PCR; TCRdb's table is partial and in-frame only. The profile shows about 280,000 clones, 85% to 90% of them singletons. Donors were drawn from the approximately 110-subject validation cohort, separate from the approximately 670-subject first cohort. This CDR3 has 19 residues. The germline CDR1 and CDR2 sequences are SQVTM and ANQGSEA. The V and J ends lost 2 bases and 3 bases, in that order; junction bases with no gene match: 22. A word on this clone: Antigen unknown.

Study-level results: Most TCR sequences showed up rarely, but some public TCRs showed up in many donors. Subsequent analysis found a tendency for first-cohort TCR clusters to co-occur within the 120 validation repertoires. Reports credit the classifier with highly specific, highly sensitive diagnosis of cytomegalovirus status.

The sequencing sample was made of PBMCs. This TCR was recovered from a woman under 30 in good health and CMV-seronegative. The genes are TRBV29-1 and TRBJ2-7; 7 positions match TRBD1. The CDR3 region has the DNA TGCAGCGTTGAACGAATTAAGGACAGGCTACCAGGAACCGACTACGAGCAGTACTTC. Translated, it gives CSVERIKDRLPGTDYEQYF.